These T cell receptor beta chains were read from a single sample in a study of blood T cell repertoires in COVID-19. Generated by immunoSEQ multiplex PCR, the TCRdb table keeps only in-frame clones and is missing some. Counted here are approximately 76,000 clones, around 90% occurring once; the ten biggest clones make up more than 7.5%. Sequencing input: peripheral blood. The receptors come from a man between 25 and 39 years old with acute or convalescent COVID-19. The conserved cysteine and the conserved F or W are not part of the CDR3 here. The order of the fields is J gene, V gene, CDR3 protein.

j_gene: TRBJ2-7; v_gene: TRBV30; CDR3aa: AWSLPSGSNPTYEQY
j_gene: TRBJ1-2; v_gene: TRBV6-1; CDR3aa: ASSESDDRPGYT
j_gene: TRBJ1-3; v_gene: TRBV2; CDR3aa: ASRQGTGNTIY
j_gene: TRBJ2-7; v_gene: TRBV2; CDR3aa: ASSEDSSLAGVAYEQY
j_gene: TRBJ2-5; v_gene: TRBV11-3; CDR3aa: ASSSGRGVQETQY
j_gene: TRBJ2-6; v_gene: TRBV2; CDR3aa: ASSEAAAGAHSGANVLT
j_gene: TRBJ1-2; v_gene: TRBV2; CDR3aa: ASSARQDRRHYGYT
j_gene: TRBJ1-6; v_gene: TRBV10-1; CDR3aa: ASSESSWNSPLH
j_gene: TRBJ1-1; v_gene: TRBV27; CDR3aa: ASSKQGVGDTEAF
j_gene: TRBJ2-5; v_gene: TRBV7-2; CDR3aa: ASSLGVYQETQY
j_gene: TRBJ1-1; v_gene: TRBV19; CDR3aa: ASSSGQGPRAEAF
j_gene: TRBJ2-5; v_gene: TRBV7-2; CDR3aa: ASSLEQGSVQTQY
j_gene: TRBJ2-5; v_gene: TRBV4-2; CDR3aa: ASSHGLAGGPQTQY
j_gene: TRBJ1-2; v_gene: TRBV5-1; CDR3aa: ASSYQQGANYGYT
j_gene: TRBJ1-3; v_gene: TRBV28; CDR3aa: ASSLPRQSSSGNTIY
j_gene: TRBJ1-6; v_gene: TRBV11-2; CDR3aa: ASSSNTGSPNSPLH
j_gene: TRBJ1-6; v_gene: TRBV28; CDR3aa: ASRLGQGARPLH
j_gene: TRBJ2-7; v_gene: TRBV27; CDR3aa: ASSRGGYEQY
j_gene: TRBJ2-1; v_gene: TRBV6-6; CDR3aa: ASSYSKAGVNEQF
j_gene: TRBJ2-7; v_gene: TRBV6-4; CDR3aa: ASSGSQGVNWYEQY
j_gene: TRBJ2-3; v_gene: TRBV27; CDR3aa: ASRYLSGSADTQY